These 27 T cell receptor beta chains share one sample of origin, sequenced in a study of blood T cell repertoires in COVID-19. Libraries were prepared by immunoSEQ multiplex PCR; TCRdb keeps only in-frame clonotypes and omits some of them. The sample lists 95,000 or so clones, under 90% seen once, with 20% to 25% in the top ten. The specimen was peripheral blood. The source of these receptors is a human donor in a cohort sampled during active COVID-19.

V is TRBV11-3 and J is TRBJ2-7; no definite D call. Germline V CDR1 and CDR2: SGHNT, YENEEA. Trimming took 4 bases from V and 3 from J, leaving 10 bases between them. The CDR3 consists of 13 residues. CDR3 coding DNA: TGTGCCAGCAGCTCAGGTGTAGGCTACGAGCAGTACTTC. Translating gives CASSSGVGYEQYF.

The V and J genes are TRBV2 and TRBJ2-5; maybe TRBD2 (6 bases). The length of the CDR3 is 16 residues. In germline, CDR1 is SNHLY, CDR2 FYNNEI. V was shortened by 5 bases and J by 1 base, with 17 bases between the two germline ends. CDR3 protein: CASSRILMGGQETQYF. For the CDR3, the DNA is TGTGCCAGCAGTAGAATTTTGATGGGGGGCCAAGAGACCCAGTACTTC. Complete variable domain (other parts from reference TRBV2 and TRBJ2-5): EPEVTQTPSHQVTQMGQEVILRCVPISNHLYFYWYRQILGQKVEFLVSFYNNEISEKSEIFDDQFSVERPDGSNFTLKIRSTKLEDSAMYFCASSRILMGGQETQYFGPGTRLLVL.

CDR3 coding DNA: TGCGCCAGCACCCTGACTAGCGGGAGTTTGAATGAGCAGTTCTTC. As protein: CASTLTSGSLNEQFF. The rearrangement joins TRBV5-1 to TRBJ2-1; TRBD2 agrees at 12 bases. The CDR3 has 15 amino acids. With 6 bases clipped from V and 7 bases from J, the junction kept 8 bases outside the gene matches. CDR1 is SGHRS, CDR2 YFSETQ, per germline.

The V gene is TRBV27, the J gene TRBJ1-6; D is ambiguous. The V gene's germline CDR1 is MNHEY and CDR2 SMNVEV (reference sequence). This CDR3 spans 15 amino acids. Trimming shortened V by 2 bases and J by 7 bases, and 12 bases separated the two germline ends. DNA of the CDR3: TGTGCCAGCAGTTTAGAGGCCAGCCGAAATTCACCCCTCCACTTT. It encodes CASSLEASRNSPLHF.

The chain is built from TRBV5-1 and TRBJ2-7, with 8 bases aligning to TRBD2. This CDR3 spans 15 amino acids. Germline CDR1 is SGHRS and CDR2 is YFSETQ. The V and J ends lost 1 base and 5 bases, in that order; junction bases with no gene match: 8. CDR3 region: CASSLPLGGADEQYF. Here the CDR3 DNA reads TGCGCCAGCAGCTTGCCCCTCGGGGGGGCAGACGAGCAGTACTTC.

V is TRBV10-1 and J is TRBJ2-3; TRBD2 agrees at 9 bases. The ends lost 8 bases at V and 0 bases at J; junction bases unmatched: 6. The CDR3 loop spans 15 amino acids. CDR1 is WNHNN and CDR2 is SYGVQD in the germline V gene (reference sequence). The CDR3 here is CASALTSGSTDTQYF. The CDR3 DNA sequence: TGCGCCAGCGCTCTTACTAGCGGGAGCACAGATACGCAGTATTTT.

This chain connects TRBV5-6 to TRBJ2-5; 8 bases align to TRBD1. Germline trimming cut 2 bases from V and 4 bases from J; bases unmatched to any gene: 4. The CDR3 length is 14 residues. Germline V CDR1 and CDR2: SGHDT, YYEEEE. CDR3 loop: CASSFRGLGETQYF. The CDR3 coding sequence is TGTGCCAGCAGCTTCAGGGGGCTGGGAGAGACCCAGTACTTC.

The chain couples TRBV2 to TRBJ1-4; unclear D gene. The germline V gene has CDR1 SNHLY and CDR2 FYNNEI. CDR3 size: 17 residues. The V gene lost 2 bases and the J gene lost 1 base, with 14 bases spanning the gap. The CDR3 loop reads CASSENPDLVTNEKLFF. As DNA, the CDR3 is TGTGCCAGCAGTGAAAACCCCGACTTGGTAACTAATGAAAAACTGTTTTTT. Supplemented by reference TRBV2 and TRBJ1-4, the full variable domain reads EPEVTQTPSHQVTQMGQEVILRCVPISNHLYFYWYRQILGQKVEFLVSFYNNEISEKSEIFDDQFSVERPDGSNFTLKIRSTKLEDSAMYFCASSENPDLVTNEKLFFGSGTQLSVL.

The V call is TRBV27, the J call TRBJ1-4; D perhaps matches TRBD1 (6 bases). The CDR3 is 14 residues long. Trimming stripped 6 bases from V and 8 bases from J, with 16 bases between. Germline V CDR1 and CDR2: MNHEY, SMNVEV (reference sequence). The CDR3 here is CASRSTGSGEKLFF. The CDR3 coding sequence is TGTGCCAGCAGGTCGACAGGTAGTGGCGAAAAACTGTTTTTT.

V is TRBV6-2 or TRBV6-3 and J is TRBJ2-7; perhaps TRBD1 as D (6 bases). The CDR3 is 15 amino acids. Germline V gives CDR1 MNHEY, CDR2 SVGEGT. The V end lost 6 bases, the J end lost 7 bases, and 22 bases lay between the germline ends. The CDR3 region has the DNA TGTGCCAGCAGCGATCGGGGACAAAGCTACGTTGAGCAGTACTTC. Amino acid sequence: CASSDRGQSYVEQYF.

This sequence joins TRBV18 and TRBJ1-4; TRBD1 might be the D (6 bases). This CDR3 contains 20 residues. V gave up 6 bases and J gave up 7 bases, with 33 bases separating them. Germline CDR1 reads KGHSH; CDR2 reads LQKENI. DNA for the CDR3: TGTGCCAGCTCCCGCCTACCTCCAGGGGAAGGTGCAACTAATGGTGAAAAACTGTTTTTT. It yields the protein CASSRLPPGEGATNGEKLFF.

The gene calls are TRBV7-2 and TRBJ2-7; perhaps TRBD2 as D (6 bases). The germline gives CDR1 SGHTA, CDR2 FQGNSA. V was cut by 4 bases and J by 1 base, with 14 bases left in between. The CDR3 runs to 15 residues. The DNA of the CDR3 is TGTGCCAGCAGCTCCGGGCCCGGGGGTTCCTACGAGCAGTACTTC. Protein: CASSSGPGGSYEQYF.

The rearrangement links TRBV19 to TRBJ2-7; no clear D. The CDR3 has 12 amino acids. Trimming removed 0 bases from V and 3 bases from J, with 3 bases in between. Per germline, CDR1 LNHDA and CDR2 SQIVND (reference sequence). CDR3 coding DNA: TGTGCCAGTAGTATAGATTACTACGAGCAGTACTTC. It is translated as CASSIDYYEQYF.

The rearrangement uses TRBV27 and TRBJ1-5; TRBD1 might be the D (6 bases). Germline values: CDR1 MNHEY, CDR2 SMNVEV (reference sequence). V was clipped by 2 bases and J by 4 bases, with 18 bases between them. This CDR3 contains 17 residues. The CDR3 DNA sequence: TGTGCCAGCAGTTTAACTTACTACAGGGTAGGAAATCAGCCCCAGCATTTT. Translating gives CASSLTYYRVGNQPQHF.

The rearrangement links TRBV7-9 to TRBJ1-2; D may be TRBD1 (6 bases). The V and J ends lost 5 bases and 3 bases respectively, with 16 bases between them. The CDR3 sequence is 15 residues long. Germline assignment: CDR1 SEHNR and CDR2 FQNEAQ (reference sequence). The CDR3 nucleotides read TGTGCCAGCAGCCGTACAGGGCGAGAGGACTATGGCTACACCTTC. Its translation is CASSRTGREDYGYTF.

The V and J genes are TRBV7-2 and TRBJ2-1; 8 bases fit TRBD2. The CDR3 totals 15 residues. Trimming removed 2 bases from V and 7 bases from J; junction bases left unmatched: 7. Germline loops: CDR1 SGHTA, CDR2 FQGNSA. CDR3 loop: CASSLSPGGPNEQFF. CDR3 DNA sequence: TGTGCCAGCAGCTTATCCCCGGGGGGGCCGAATGAGCAGTTCTTC.

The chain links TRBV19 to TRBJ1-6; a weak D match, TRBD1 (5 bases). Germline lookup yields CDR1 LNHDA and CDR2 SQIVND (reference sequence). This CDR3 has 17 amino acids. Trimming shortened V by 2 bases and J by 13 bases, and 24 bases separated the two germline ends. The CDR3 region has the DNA TGTGCCAGTAGTATAACCCAGCGGGGACGGACTCCATCTCCCCTCCACTTT. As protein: CASSITQRGRTPSPLHF.

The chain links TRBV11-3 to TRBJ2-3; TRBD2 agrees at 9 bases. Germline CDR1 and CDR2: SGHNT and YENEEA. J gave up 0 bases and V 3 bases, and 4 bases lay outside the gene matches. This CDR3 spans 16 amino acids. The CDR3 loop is CASSFSGGDSTDTQYF. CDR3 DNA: TGTGCCAGCAGCTTTAGCGGGGGTGACAGCACAGATACGCAGTATTTT.

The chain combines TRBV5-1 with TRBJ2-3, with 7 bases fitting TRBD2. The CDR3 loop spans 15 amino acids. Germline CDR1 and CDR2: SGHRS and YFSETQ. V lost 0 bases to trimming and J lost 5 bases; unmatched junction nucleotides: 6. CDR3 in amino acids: CASSLAAGAGDTQYF. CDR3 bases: TGCGCCAGCAGCTTGGCCGCGGGAGCGGGAGATACGCAGTATTTT.

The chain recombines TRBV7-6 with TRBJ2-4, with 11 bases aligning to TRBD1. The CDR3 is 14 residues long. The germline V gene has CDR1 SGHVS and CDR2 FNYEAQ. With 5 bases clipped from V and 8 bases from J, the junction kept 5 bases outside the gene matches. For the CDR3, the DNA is TGTGCCAGCAGCCCCGGACAGGGGGCAGACATTCAGTACTTC. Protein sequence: CASSPGQGADIQYF.

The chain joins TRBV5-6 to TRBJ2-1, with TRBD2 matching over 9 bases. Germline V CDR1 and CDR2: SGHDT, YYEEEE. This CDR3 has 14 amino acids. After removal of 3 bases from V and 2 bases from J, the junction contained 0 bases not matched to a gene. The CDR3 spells CASSSSGTYNEQFF. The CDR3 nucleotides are TGTGCCAGCAGCTCTAGCGGGACCTACAATGAGCAGTTCTTC.

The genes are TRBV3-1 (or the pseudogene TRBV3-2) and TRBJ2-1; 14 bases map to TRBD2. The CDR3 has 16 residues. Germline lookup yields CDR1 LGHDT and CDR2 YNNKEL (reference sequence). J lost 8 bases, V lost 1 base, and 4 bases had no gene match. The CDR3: CASSQVGTSGGDEQFF. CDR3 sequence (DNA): TGTGCCAGCAGCCAAGTAGGGACTAGCGGGGGCGATGAGCAGTTCTTC.

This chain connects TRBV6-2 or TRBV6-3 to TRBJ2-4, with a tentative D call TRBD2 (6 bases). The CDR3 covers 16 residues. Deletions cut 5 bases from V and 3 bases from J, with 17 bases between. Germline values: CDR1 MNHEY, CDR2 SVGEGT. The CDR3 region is CASSPTYRRDKNIQYF. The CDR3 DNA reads TGTGCCAGCAGTCCCACTTACCGGCGGGACAAAAACATTCAGTACTTC.

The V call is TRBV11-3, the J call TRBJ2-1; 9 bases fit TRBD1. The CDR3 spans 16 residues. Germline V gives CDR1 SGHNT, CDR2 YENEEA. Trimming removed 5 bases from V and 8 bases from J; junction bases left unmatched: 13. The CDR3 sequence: CASSRNRGRNVYEQFF. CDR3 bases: TGTGCCAGCAGCCGAAACAGGGGGCGAAACGTTTATGAGCAGTTCTTC.

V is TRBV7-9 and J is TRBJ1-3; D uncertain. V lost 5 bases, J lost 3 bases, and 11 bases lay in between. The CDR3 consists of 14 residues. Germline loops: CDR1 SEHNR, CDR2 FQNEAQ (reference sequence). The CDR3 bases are TGTGCCAGCAGCCCCCGTGGCATTGGAAACACCATATATTTT. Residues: CASSPRGIGNTIYF. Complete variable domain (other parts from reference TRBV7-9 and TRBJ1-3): DTGVSQNPRHKITKRGQNVTFRCDPISEHNRLYWYRQTLGQGPEFLTYFQNEAQLEKSRLLSDRFSAERPKGSFSTLEIQRTEQGDSAMYLCASSPRGIGNTIYFGEGSWLTVV.

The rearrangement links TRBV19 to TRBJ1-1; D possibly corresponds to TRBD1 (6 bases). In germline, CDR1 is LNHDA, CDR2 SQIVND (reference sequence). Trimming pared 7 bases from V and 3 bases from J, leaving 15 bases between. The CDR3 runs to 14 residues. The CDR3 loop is CASTPRDTDTEAFF. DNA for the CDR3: TGTGCCAGTACCCCCAGGGACACCGACACTGAAGCTTTCTTT.

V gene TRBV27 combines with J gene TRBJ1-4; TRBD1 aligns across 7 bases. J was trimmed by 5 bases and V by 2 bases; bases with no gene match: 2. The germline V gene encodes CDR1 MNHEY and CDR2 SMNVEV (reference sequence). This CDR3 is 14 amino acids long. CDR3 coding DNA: TGTGCCAGCAGTTTAGCAGGGGGGAATGAAAAACTGTTTTTT. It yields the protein CASSLAGGNEKLFF.